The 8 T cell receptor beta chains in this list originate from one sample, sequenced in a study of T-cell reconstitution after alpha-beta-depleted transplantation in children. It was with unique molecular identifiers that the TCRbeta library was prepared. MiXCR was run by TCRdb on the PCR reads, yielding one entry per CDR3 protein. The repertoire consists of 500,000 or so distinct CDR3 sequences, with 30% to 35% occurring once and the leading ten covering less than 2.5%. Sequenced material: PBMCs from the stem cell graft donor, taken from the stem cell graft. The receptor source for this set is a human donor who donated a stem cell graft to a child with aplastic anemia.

CDR3 nucleotides: TGTGCCAGCAGTTACAGGGGAATCTATCAGCCCCAGCATTTT. Translation: CASSYRGIYQPQHF. J is TRBJ1-5 and V is TRBV28, with 7 bases fitting TRBD1. The CDR3 extends over 14 amino acids. V lost 4 bases, J lost 5 bases, and 5 bases stayed unmatched. Germline loops: CDR1 MDHEN, CDR2 SYDVKM.

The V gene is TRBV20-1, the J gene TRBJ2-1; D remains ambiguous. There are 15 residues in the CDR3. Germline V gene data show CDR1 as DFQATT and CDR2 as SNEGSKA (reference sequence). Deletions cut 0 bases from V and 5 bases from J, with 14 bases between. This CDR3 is CSARDARGDHNEQFF. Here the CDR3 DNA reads TGCAGTGCTAGAGATGCTAGAGGCGACCACAATGAGCAGTTCTTC.

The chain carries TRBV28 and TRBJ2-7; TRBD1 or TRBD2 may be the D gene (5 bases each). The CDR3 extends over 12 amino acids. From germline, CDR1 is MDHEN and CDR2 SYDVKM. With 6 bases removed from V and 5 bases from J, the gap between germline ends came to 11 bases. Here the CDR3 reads CASRPGTHEQYF. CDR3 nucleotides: TGTGCCAGCAGACCCGGGACCCACGAGCAGTACTTC.

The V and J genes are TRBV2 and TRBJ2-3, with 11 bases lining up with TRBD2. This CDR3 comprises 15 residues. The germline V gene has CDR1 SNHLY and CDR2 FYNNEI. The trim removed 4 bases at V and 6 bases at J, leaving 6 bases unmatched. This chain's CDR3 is CASSGGLAARDTQYF. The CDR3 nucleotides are TGTGCCAGCAGTGGGGGACTAGCGGCCCGGGATACGCAGTATTTT.

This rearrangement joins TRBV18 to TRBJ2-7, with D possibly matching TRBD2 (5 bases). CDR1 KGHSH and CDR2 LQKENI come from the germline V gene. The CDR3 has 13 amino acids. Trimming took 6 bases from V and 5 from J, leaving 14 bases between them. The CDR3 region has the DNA TGTGCCAGCTCCACCAACGAGGGAAACGAGCAGTACTTC. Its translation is CASSTNEGNEQYF. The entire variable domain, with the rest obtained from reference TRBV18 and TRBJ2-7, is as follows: NAGVMQNPRHLVRRRGQEARLRCSPMKGHSHVYWYRQLPEEGLKFMVYLQKENIIDESGMPKERFSAEFPKEGPSILRIQQVVRGDSAAYFCASSTNEGNEQYFGPGTRLTVT.

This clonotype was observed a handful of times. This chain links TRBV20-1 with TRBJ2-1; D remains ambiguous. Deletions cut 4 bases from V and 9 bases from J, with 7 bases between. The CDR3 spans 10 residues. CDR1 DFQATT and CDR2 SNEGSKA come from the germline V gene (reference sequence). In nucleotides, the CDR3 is TGCAGTGCTATTATGGTTGAGCAGTTCTTC. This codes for CSAIMVEQFF.

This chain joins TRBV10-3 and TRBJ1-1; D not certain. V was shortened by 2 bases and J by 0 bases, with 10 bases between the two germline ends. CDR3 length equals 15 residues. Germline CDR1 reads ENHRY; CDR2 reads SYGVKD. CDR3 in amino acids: CAISERGRMNTEAFF. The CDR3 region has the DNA TGTGCCATCAGTGAGCGAGGGAGGATGAACACTGAAGCTTTCTTT.

Written as DNA, the CDR3 is TGTGCCAGCAGCCTCGTGTCAAGTGGAGGGGAGCAGTACTTC. Encoded protein: CASSLVSSGGEQYF. The rearrangement uses TRBV7-2 and TRBJ2-7; a possible D gene is TRBD2 (6 bases). Deletions cut 5 bases from V and 7 bases from J, with 18 bases between. The CDR3 is 14 residues long. Germline assignment: CDR1 SGHTA and CDR2 FQGNSA.